This is a list of T cell receptor beta chains from one sample in a study of blood T cell repertoires in COVID-19. Libraries were prepared by immunoSEQ multiplex PCR; TCRdb keeps only in-frame clonotypes and omits some of them. This sample has some 96,000 clones; over 80% occur once, and the top ten carry around an eighth. The specimen sequenced was peripheral blood. These receptors all come from a man aged 50 or older with active or convalescent COVID-19. Each CDR3 is given with its conserved first and last residue. D genes are given only for firm matches. Size tells how often a clone was seen (once, few, many) or the class of an expanded clone, and some rows leave it out.

TRBV11-2	-	TRBJ2-5	TRBD2	TGTGCCAGCAGCTTAGGGACTAGTGAGACCCAGTACTTC	CASSLGTSETQYF
TRBV21-1	-	TRBJ2-1	-	TGTGCCAGCAGCAAAGAGGGGACTAGCGGGGATGCAAGCTCCTACAATGAGCAGTTCTTC	CASSKEGTSGDASSYNEQFF
TRBV11-2	-	TRBJ1-4	TRBD1	TGTGCCAGCAGCTTAGTCCACAGGGGGAAACTGTTTTTT	CASSLVHRGKLFF
TRBV12-3/TRBV12-4	-	TRBJ1-2	-	TGTGCCAGCAGTTTATCGGGGGGAAAGGGCTACACCTTC	CASSLSGGKGYTF
TRBV21-1	-	TRBJ1-6	-	TGTGCCAGCACCATAATCTTAGAGTTCGGTAATTCACCCCTCCACTTT	CASTIILEFGNSPLHF
TRBV10-3	-	TRBJ1-3	-	TGTGCCATCAGTCCCTTTGTTGCTGGAAACACCATATATTTT	CAISPFVAGNTIYF
TRBV5-1	-	TRBJ2-5	-	TGCGCCAGCAGCGTGACAGCGTACCAAGAGACCCAGTACTTC	CASSVTAYQETQYF
TRBV10-1	once	TRBJ2-1	TRBD1	TGCGCCAGCAGCGAGGACGGACAGGACTACAATGAGCAGTTCTTC	CASSEDGQDYNEQFF
TRBV5-4	-	TRBJ2-5	TRBD1	TGTGCCAGCAGCCCTGACAGGGCTCAAGAGACCCAGTACTTC	CASSPDRAQETQYF
TRBV20-1	-	TRBJ2-1	-	TGCAGTGCTAGTTGGCGGAGCTCCTACAATGAGCAGTTCTTC	CSASWRSSYNEQFF
TRBV10-2	-	TRBJ2-5	TRBD2	TGCGCCAGCAGTGAGAGGGGGGCCCTAGCGGGGCGTCCGTACTTC	CASSERGALAGRPYF
TRBV2	-	TRBJ2-3	TRBD1	TGTGCCAGCAGCGAGCGGACAGGGGGCACAGATACGCAGTATTTT	CASSERTGGTDTQYF
TRBV5-1	-	TRBJ2-2	-	TGCGCCGGAGGGGACCCTAACACCGGGGAGCTGTTTTTT	CAGGDPNTGELFF
TRBV6-2/TRBV6-3	-	TRBJ2-7	-	TGTGCCAGCAGTTACGGCGGGGTCTCGACCCACTCCTACGAGCAGTACTTC	CASSYGGVSTHSYEQYF
TRBV27	-	TRBJ2-2	-	TGTGCCAGCAGCTGGCTAGCATTACGCACCGGGGAGCTGTTTTTT	CASSWLALRTGELFF
TRBV3-1/TRBV3-2	-	TRBJ2-1	-	TGTGCCAGCAGCCCGTCCCAGATAGCGCGCAATGAGCAGTTCTTC	CASSPSQIARNEQFF
TRBV7-2	many	TRBJ2-7	-	TGTGCCAGCAGTCGGGGAGGTTCCTCCTACGAGCAGTACTTC	CASSRGGSSYEQYF
TRBV7-9	-	TRBJ1-2	-	TGTGCCAGCAGCTTAGGCGAGGTTCCCCTACGCTATGGCTACACCTTC	CASSLGEVPLRYGYTF
TRBV5-1	once	TRBJ2-2	-	TGCGCCAGCAGCCCAACAGGCCCCCCCGGGGAGCTGTTTTTT	CASSPTGPPGELFF
TRBV18	-	TRBJ1-4	-	TGTGCCAGCTCACCCCAGACGGGAAATGAAAAACTGTTTTTT	CASSPQTGNEKLFF
TRBV5-8	many	TRBJ2-7	-	TGTGCCAGCAGCGTGACAGTCTCCTACGAGCAGTACTTC	CASSVTVSYEQYF
TRBV5-6	once	TRBJ1-5	TRBD1	TGTGCCAGCAGCTTAGGGGGACAGGGAAGCAATCAGCCCCAGCATTTT	CASSLGGQGSNQPQHF
TRBV13	medium-sized	TRBJ2-2	TRBD2	TGTGCCAGCAGCTTCAGACTAGCGGGCGGCGGGGAGCTGTTTTTT	CASSFRLAGGGELFF
TRBV27	-	TRBJ1-6	TRBD1	TGTGCCAGCAGTTACAGGGGGCGCGATTCACCCCTCCACTTT	CASSYRGRDSPLHF
TRBV4-1	-	TRBJ2-3	-	TGCGCCAGCAGCCAAGAGCCGCGGGGATACACAGATACGCAGTATTTT	CASSQEPRGYTDTQYF
TRBV19	-	TRBJ2-2	-	TGTGCCAGTAGGACCGGGAGTGCGATGGACACCGGGGAGCTGTTTTTT	CASRTGSAMDTGELFF
TRBV9	-	TRBJ2-2	TRBD2	TGTGCCAGCAGCGTAGCGGTCGTTAGCGGGACCGGGGAGCTGTTTTTT	CASSVAVVSGTGELFF
TRBV28	-	TRBJ1-3	TRBD1	TGTGCCAGCATTACAGGGGGCTCTGGAAACACCATATATTTT	CASITGGSGNTIYF
TRBV12-5	-	TRBJ1-1	-	TGTGCTAGTGGTCCGGAGAGGAACACTGAAGCTTTCTTT	CASGPERNTEAFF
TRBV12-3/TRBV12-4	-	TRBJ2-4	-	TGTGCCAGCAGTTTGTCTGCCAAAAACATTCAGTACTTC	CASSLSAKNIQYF
TRBV11-3	-	TRBJ1-1	-	TGTGCCAGCAGCTTACGGGTCCGGGTCTCTACTGAAGCTTTCTTT	CASSLRVRVSTEAFF
TRBV27	-	TRBJ1-6	-	TGTGCCAGCATATGGAGCACCCAAGGTTCACCCCTCCACTTT	CASIWSTQGSPLHF
TRBV18	once	TRBJ2-7	-	TGTGCCAGCTCACCCGACAGTACCTCCTACGAGCAGTACTTC	CASSPDSTSYEQYF
TRBV6-4	-	TRBJ2-3	-	TGTGCCAGCAGTGACACTCTCGGGACTAGCACAGATACGCAGTATTTT	CASSDTLGTSTDTQYF
TRBV19	-	TRBJ2-5	TRBD1	TGTGCCAGTAGGACAGGGGAGAGGGAGACCCAGTACTTC	CASRTGERETQYF
TRBV2	-	TRBJ2-7	-	TGTGCCAGCAGTGCACTCTCCTACGAGCAGTACTTC	CASSALSYEQYF
TRBV10-1	-	TRBJ1-6	-	TGCGCCAGCAGAGAGGGGAGAAATTCACCCCTCCACTTT	CASREGRNSPLHF
TRBV28	-	TRBJ1-4	-	TGTGCCAGCCTGGCGGAGGGAGAACTAACTAATGAAAAACTGTTTTTT	CASLAEGELTNEKLFF
TRBV18	-	TRBJ1-4	-	TGTGCCAGCTCACGGGGGGCAACTAATGAAAAACTGTTTTTT	CASSRGATNEKLFF
TRBV12-3/TRBV12-4	-	TRBJ1-2	-	TGTGCCAGCAGTTTAGCGGAGGGTGATGGCTACACCTTC	CASSLAEGDGYTF
TRBV7-6	-	TRBJ2-1	TRBD2	TGTGCCAGCAGCGCAGTAAGGGAGGGATACAATGAGCAGTTCTTC	CASSAVREGYNEQFF
TRBV25-1	-	TRBJ2-7	-	TGTGCCAGCAGACCGGCCGGGAGCTCCTACGAGCAGTACTTC	CASRPAGSSYEQYF
TRBV12-3/TRBV12-4	few	TRBJ1-1	-	TGTGCCAGCAGTTTGAACGGAGACACTGAAGCTTTCTTT	CASSLNGDTEAFF
TRBV7-9	-	TRBJ1-1	-	TGTGCGAGCAATGGAGGCAACATGAACACTGAAGCTTTCTTT	CASNGGNMNTEAFF
TRBV7-2	-	TRBJ1-3	-	TGTGCCAGCAGCTTTAAGCCTGGAAACACCATATATTTT	CASSFKPGNTIYF
TRBV4-1	-	TRBJ2-2	-	TGCGCCAGCAGCCAAGATGTTTTGCGGGCCGGGGAGCTGTTTTTT	CASSQDVLRAGELFF
TRBV6-1	-	TRBJ1-3	TRBD1	TGTGCCAGCAGTAACCAGGGGGCGGGAGGAAACACCATATATTTT	CASSNQGAGGNTIYF
TRBV7-8	-	TRBJ2-5	-	TGTGCCAGCAGTACACCCTGGGAGACCCAGTACTTC	CASSTPWETQYF
TRBV24-1	-	TRBJ2-2	-	TGTGCCACCAGTGTGGCGACAGTCAACACCGGGGAGCTGTTTTTT	CATSVATVNTGELFF
TRBV9	-	TRBJ2-1	TRBD1	TGTGCCAGCAGCGCCCGACAGGGAAATGAGCAGTTCTTC	CASSARQGNEQFF
TRBV9	-	TRBJ2-2	-	TGTGCCAGCAGCGACAGGGTAAACACCGGGGAGCTGTTTTTT	CASSDRVNTGELFF
TRBV10-3	-	TRBJ2-3	TRBD2	TGTGCCACCGAAGCGGGAGGAAATACGCAGTATTTT	CATEAGGNTQYF
TRBV3-1/TRBV3-2	-	TRBJ2-5	TRBD2	TGTGCCAGCAGCCCGAGCGGGGAAGAGACCCAGTACTTC	CASSPSGEETQYF
TRBV10-3	-	TRBJ1-1	TRBD1	TGTGCCATCAGTGCGGGACAGGGAAGGACTGAAGCTTTCTTT	CAISAGQGRTEAFF
TRBV6-1	-	TRBJ1-1	TRBD1	TGTGCCAGCAGTGAAGGGACAGGGGTCACTGAAGCTTTCTTT	CASSEGTGVTEAFF